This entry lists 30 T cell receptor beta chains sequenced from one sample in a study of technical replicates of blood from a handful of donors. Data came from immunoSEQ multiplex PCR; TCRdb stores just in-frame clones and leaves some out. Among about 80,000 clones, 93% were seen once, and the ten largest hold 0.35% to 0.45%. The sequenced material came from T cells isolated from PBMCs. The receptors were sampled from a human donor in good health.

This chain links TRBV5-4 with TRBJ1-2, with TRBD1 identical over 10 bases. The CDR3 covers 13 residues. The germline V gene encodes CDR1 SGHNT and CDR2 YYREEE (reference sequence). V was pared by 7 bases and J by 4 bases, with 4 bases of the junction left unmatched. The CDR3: CASETGGSYGYTF. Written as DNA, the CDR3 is TGTGCCAGCGAGACAGGGGGCTCCTATGGCTACACCTTC.

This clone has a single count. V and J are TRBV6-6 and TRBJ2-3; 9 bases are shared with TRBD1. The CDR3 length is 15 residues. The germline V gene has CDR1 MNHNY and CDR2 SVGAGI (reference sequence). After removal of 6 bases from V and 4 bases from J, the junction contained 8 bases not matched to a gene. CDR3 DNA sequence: TGTGCCAGCAGCCTTATACAGGGGGCCGCAGATACGCAGTATTTT. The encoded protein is CASSLIQGAADTQYF.

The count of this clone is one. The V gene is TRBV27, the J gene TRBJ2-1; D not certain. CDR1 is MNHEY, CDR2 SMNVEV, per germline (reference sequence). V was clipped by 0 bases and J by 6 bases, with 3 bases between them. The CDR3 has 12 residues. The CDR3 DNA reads TGTGCCAGCAGTTTATCTCGCAATGAGCAGTTCTTC. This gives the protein CASSLSRNEQFF.

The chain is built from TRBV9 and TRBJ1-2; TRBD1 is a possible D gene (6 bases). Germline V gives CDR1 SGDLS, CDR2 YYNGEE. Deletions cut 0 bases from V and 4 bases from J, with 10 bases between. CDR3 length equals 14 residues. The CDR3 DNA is TGTGCCAGCAGCGTAGTTGGGGGCGGCTATGGCTACACCTTC. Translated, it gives CASSVVGGGYGYTF.

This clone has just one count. The CDR3 is CASSLSAGLLQYEQYF. The CDR3 DNA reads TGTGCCAGCAGTTTATCAGCCGGACTATTACAATACGAGCAGTACTTC. The chain combines TRBV27 with TRBJ2-7; possible D gene TRBD2, 6 bases. The CDR3 totals 16 residues. Trimming shortened V by 0 bases and J by 4 bases, and 16 bases separated the two germline ends. Germline CDR1 reads MNHEY; CDR2 reads SMNVEV (reference sequence).

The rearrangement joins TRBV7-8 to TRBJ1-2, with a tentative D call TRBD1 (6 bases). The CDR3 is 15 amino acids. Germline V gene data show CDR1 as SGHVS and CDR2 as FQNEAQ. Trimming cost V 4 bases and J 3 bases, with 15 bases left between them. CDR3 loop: CASSSYRQVYYGYTF. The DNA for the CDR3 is TGTGCCAGCAGCTCTTACCGACAGGTTTACTATGGCTACACCTTC.

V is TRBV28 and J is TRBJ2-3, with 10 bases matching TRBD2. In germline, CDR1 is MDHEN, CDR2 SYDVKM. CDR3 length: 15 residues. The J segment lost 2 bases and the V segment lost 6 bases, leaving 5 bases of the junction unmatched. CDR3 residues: CASRGAGGNTDTQYF. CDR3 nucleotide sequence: TGTGCCAGCAGGGGAGCGGGAGGGAACACAGATACGCAGTATTTT.

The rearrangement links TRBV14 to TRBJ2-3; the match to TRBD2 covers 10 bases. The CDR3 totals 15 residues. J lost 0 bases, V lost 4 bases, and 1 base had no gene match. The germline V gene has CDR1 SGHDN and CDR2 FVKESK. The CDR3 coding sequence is TGTGCCAGCAGCCTGGGACTAGCGAGCACAGATACGCAGTATTTT. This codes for CASSLGLASTDTQYF.

CDR3 DNA sequence: TGCGCCAGCAGCCAAGACCGAAGAACAGGGAATGGGGACACTGAAGCTTTCTTT. Translating it yields CASSQDRRTGNGDTEAFF. The rearrangement uses TRBV4-1 and TRBJ1-1; TRBD1 might be the D (6 bases). The CDR3 has 18 residues. Trimming took off 0 bases at V and 3 bases at J, with 20 bases between the two ends. The germline V gene has CDR1 MGHRA and CDR2 YSYEKL.

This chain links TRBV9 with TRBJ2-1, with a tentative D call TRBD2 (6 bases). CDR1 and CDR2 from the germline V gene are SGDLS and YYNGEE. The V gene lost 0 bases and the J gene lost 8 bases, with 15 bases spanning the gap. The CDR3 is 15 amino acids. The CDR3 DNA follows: TGTGCCAGCAGCGTAGTCGGTAGCGGCAAAGATGAGCAGTTCTTC. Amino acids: CASSVVGSGKDEQFF.

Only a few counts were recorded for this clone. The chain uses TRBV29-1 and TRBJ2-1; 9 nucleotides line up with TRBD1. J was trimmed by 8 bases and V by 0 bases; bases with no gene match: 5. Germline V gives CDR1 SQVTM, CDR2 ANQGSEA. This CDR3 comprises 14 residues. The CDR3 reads CSVEEQGAMDEQFF. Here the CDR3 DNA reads TGCAGCGTTGAAGAACAGGGGGCTATGGATGAGCAGTTCTTC.

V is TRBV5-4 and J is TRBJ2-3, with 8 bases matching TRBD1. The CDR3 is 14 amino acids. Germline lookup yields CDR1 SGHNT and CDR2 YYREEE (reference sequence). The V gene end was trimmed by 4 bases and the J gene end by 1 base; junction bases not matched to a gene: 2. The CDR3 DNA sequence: TGTGCCAGCAGCCCGGACAGGGGCACAGATACGCAGTATTTT. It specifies CASSPDRGTDTQYF.

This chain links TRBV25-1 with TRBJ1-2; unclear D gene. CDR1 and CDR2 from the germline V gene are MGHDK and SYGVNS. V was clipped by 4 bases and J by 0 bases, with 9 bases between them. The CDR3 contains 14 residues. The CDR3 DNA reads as TGTGCCAGCAGTGCCGGGGTTGCTAACTATGGCTACACCTTC. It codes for CASSAGVANYGYTF.

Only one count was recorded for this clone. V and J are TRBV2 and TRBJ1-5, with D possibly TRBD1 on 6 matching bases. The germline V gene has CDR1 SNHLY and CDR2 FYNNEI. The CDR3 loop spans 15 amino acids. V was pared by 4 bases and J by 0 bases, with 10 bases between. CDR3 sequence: CASSGTADSNQPQHF. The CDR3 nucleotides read TGTGCCAGCAGTGGGACAGCAGATAGCAATCAGCCCCAGCATTTT.

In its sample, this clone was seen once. CDR3 nucleotides: TGCGCCAGCAGCTTAGGTAGCGGGAGTTCATACAATGAGCAGTTCTTC. Protein sequence: CASSLGSGSSYNEQFF. This chain uses TRBV5-1 with TRBJ2-1; 9 bases are shared with TRBD2. The CDR3 sequence is 16 residues long. CDR1 SGHRS and CDR2 YFSETQ come from the germline V gene. After removal of 2 bases from V and 4 bases from J, the junction contained 7 bases not matched to a gene. Full variable domain (outside the CDR3, taken from reference TRBV5-1 and TRBJ2-1): KAGVTQTPRYLIKTRGQQVTLSCSPISGHRSVSWYQQTPGQGLQFLFEYFSETQRNKGNFPGRFSGRQFSNSRSEMNVSTLELGDSALYLCASSLGSGSSYNEQFFGPGTRLTVL.

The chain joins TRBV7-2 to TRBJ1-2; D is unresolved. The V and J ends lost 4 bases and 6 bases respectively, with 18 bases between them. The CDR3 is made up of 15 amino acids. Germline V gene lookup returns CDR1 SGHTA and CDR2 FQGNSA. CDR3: CASSSPPEPLHGYTF. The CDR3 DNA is TGTGCCAGCAGCTCCCCCCCGGAGCCTCTTCATGGCTACACCTTC.

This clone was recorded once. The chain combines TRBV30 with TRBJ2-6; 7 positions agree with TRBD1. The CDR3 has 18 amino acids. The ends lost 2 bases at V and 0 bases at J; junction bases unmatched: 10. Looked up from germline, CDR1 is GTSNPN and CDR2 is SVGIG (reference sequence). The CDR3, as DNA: TGTGCCTGGAGTCTAGGACCGGGACAGCCCTCTGGGGCCAACGTCCTGACTTTC. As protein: CAWSLGPGQPSGANVLTF.

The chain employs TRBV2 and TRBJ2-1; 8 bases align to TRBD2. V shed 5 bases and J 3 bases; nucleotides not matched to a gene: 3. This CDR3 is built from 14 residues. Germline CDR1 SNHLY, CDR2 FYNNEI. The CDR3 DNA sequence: TGTGCCAGCAGTAGGACTAGCTTCTACAATGAGCAGTTCTTC. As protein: CASSRTSFYNEQFF.

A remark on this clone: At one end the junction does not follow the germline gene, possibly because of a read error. CDR3: CASTRTGGYFSHEQYF. The CDR3 nucleotides are TGTGCCAGCACCCGGACAGGGGGCTATTTCTCCCACGAGCAGTACTTC. The rearrangement joins TRBV7-9 to TRBJ2-7, with 11 bases fitting TRBD1. CDR1 SEHNR and CDR2 FQNEAQ come from the germline V gene (reference sequence). The CDR3 runs 16 residues. The whole variable domain, remainder taken from reference TRBV7-9 and TRBJ2-7, is DTGVSQNPRHKITKRGQNVTFRCDPISEHNRLYWYRQTLGQGPEFLTYFQNEAQLEKSRLLSDRFSAERPKGSFSTLEIQRTEQGDSAMYLCASTRTGGYFSHEQYFGPGTRLTVT.

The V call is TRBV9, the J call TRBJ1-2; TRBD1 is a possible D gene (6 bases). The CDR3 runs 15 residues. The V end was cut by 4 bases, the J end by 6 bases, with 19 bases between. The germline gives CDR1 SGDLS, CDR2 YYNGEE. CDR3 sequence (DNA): TGTGCCAGCAGCACTCGCAGGGGCCGCTCGGATGGCTACACCTTC. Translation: CASSTRRGRSDGYTF.

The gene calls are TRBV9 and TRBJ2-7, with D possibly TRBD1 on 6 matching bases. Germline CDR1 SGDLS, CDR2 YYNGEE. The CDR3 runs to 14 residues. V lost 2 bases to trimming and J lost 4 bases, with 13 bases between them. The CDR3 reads CASSVSGTNYEQYF. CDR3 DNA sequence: TGTGCCAGCAGCGTTTCCGGGACAAATTACGAGCAGTACTTC.

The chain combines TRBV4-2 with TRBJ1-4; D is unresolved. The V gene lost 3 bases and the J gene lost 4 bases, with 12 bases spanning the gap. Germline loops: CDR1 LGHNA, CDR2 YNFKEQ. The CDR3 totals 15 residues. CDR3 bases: TGTGCCAGCAGCCATTCGGAAGGAGGTAATGAAAAACTGTTTTTT. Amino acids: CASSHSEGGNEKLFF.

The CDR3 sequence: CASRPRGSPLEQYF. The CDR3 DNA follows: TGTGCCAGTAGACCCCGCGGTTCTCCCCTCGAGCAGTACTTC. V usage is TRBV19 and J usage is TRBJ2-7; D is unresolved. The CDR3 has 14 residues. Germline lookup yields CDR1 LNHDA and CDR2 SQIVND (reference sequence). Trimming stripped 6 bases from V and 6 bases from J, with 18 bases between.

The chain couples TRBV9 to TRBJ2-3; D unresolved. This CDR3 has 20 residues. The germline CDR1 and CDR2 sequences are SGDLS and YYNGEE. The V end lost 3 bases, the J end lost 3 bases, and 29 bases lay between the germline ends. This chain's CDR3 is CASSGVIGSRPNRMTDTQYF. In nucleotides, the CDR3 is TGTGCCAGCAGCGGGGTCATCGGTTCTAGACCAAATCGCATGACAGATACGCAGTATTTT.

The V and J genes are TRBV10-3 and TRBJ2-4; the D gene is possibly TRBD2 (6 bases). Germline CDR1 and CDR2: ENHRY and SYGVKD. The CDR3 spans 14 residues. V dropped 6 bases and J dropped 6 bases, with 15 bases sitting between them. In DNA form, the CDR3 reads TGTGCCATCAGCCCGGACTTGGGGGGAAACATTCAGTACTTC. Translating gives CAISPDLGGNIQYF.

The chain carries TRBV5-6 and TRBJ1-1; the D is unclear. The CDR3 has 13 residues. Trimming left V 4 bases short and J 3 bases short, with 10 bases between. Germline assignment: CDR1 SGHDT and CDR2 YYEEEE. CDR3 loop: CASSPPTDTEAFF. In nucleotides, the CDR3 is TGTGCCAGCAGCCCCCCTACGGACACTGAAGCTTTCTTT. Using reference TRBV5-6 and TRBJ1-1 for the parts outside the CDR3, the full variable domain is DAGVTQSPTHLIKTRGQQVTLRCSPKSGHDTVSWYQQALGQGPQFIFQYYEEEERQRGNFPDRFSGHQFPNYSSELNVNALLLGDSALYLCASSPPTDTEAFFGQGTRLTVV.

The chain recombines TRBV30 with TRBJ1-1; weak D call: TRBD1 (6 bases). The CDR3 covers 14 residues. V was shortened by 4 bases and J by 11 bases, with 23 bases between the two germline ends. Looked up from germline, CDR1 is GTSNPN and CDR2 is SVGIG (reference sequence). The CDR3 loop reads CAWTPPPKAGDAFF. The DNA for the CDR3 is TGTGCCTGGACCCCTCCACCGAAGGCAGGGGACGCTTTCTTT.

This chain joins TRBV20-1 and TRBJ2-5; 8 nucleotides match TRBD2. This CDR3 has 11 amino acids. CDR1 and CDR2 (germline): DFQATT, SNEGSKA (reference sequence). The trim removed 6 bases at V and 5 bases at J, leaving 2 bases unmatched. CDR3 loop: CSATGGETQYF. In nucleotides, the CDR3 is TGCAGTGCGACGGGAGGGGAGACCCAGTACTTC.

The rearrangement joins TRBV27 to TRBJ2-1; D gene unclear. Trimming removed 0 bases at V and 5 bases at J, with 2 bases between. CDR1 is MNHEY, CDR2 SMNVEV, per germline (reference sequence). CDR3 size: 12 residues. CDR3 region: CASSLSNNEQFF. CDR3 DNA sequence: TGTGCCAGCAGTTTATCCAACAATGAGCAGTTCTTC.

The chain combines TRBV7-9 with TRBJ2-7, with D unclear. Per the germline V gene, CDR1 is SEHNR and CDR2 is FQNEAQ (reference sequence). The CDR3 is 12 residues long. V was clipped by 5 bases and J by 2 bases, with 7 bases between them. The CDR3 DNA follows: TGTGCCAGCAGCACCTTAGCCTACGAGCAGTACTTC. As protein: CASSTLAYEQYF.